This T cell receptor beta chain stems from a study of T-cell reconstitution after alpha-beta-depleted transplantation in children. Study-level results: In patients about two months after transplant, alpha-beta T cells reportedly arose from several hundred expanded graft clones. Counts and diversity of T cells one year after transplant came mostly from newly produced T cells.

This clonotype has a count of ten or more. What it binds is unknown. CDR3 length: 12 amino acids. The V gene lost 5 bases and the J gene lost 10 bases, with 15 bases spanning the gap. The germline gives CDR1 DFQATT, CDR2 SNEGSKA (reference sequence). The authors prepared the TCRbeta library with unique molecular identifiers. TCRdb ran MiXCR on the PCR reads and lists one entry per CDR3 protein. The sample yields around 72,000 distinct CDR3 sequences, just under 5% seen once. The source is a boy in the first two years of life who had a stem cell transplant for acute myeloid leukemia, so the T cells may come from the graft donor. Sample: PBMCs, mostly from graft donor cells, taken 180 days after TCRalphabeta/CD19-depleted stem cell transplant. The chain combines TRBV20-1 with TRBJ2-1, with a tentative D call TRBD1 (6 bases). In DNA form, the CDR3 reads TGCAGTGCTCCCCGACAGGTGGGCGAGCAGTTCTTC. This encodes CSAPRQVGEQFF.